This is a list of T cell receptor beta chains from one sample in a study of blood T cell repertoires in COVID-19. Libraries were prepared by immunoSEQ multiplex PCR; TCRdb keeps only in-frame clonotypes and omits some of them. The sample has some 280,000 clones; just under 85% are singletons. The sample consisted of peripheral blood. The receptors shown here come from a woman aged 45 to 65 with active or convalescent COVID-19. CDR3s include the opening cysteine and the closing phenylalanine or tryptophan. A D gene is named only where the DNA matches it firmly. Some rows have no size entry. The others give once, few or many, or a class for an expanded clone.

J gene: TRBJ1-3; D gene: -; clone size: few; V gene: TRBV9; CDR3 protein: CASSVVGDSGNTIYF; CDR3 DNA: TGTGCCAGCAGCGTAGTAGGAGATAGCGGAAACACCATATATTTT
J gene: TRBJ1-4; D gene: TRBD1; clone size: -; V gene: TRBV28; CDR3 protein: CASSLGTGGEKLFF; CDR3 DNA: TGTGCCAGCAGTTTAGGGACAGGGGGGGAAAAACTGTTTTTT
J gene: TRBJ2-1; D gene: -; clone size: -; V gene: TRBV19; CDR3 protein: CASSIDQGMYNEQFF; CDR3 DNA: TGTGCCAGTAGTATAGACCAGGGGATGTACAATGAGCAGTTCTTC
J gene: TRBJ1-5; D gene: -; clone size: -; V gene: TRBV24-1; CDR3 protein: CATSSAPNSNQPQHF; CDR3 DNA: TGTGCCACCAGTAGCGCCCCCAATAGCAATCAGCCCCAGCATTTT
J gene: TRBJ2-2; D gene: TRBD2; clone size: -; V gene: TRBV7-6; CDR3 protein: CASSRWPAGAPNTGELFF; CDR3 DNA: TGTGCCAGCAGCCGGTGGCCAGCGGGAGCCCCGAACACCGGGGAGCTGTTTTTT
J gene: TRBJ1-2; D gene: TRBD1; clone size: -; V gene: TRBV18; CDR3 protein: CASSLQGADYGYTF; CDR3 DNA: TGTGCCAGCTCACTACAGGGGGCGGACTATGGCTACACCTTC
J gene: TRBJ1-5; D gene: TRBD1; clone size: -; V gene: TRBV19; CDR3 protein: CASSSDRGEGNQPQHF; CDR3 DNA: TGTGCCAGTAGTTCGGACAGGGGAGAGGGCAATCAGCCCCAGCATTTT
J gene: TRBJ2-5; D gene: TRBD1; clone size: -; V gene: TRBV11-2; CDR3 protein: CASSLVPGGIQETQYF; CDR3 DNA: TGTGCCAGCAGCTTAGTACCAGGGGGCATTCAAGAGACCCAGTACTTC
J gene: TRBJ2-1; D gene: TRBD2; clone size: -; V gene: TRBV7-9; CDR3 protein: CASSPRVGLAGVAEQFF; CDR3 DNA: TGTGCCAGCAGCCCTAGGGTTGGACTAGCGGGAGTCGCTGAGCAGTTCTTC
J gene: TRBJ1-2; D gene: -; clone size: -; V gene: TRBV18; CDR3 protein: CASSPDTYGYTF; CDR3 DNA: TGTGCCAGCTCTCCCGACACCTATGGCTACACCTTC
J gene: TRBJ1-1; D gene: -; clone size: once; V gene: TRBV6-6; CDR3 protein: CASSYSTVGGEAFF; CDR3 DNA: TGTGCCAGCAGTTACTCGACGGTTGGAGGGGAGGCTTTCTTT
J gene: TRBJ1-2; D gene: -; clone size: -; V gene: TRBV30; CDR3 protein: CAYVPAGQPGYTF; CDR3 DNA: TGTGCGTATGTTCCCGCAGGGCAGCCTGGCTACACCTTC
J gene: TRBJ2-3; D gene: -; clone size: -; V gene: TRBV7-8; CDR3 protein: CASSLNRLRSTDTQYF; CDR3 DNA: TGTGCCAGCAGCTTAAACAGGCTAAGGAGCACAGATACGCAGTATTTT
J gene: TRBJ2-3; D gene: -; clone size: -; V gene: TRBV6-4; CDR3 protein: CASRSGDTQYF; CDR3 DNA: TGTGCCTCCCGGAGCGGAGATACGCAGTATTTT
J gene: TRBJ1-5; D gene: TRBD1; clone size: once; V gene: TRBV5-6; CDR3 protein: CASSTRQGWNQPQHF; CDR3 DNA: TGTGCCAGCAGCACAAGACAGGGCTGGAATCAGCCCCAGCATTTT
J gene: TRBJ2-7; D gene: TRBD2; clone size: -; V gene: TRBV28; CDR3 protein: CAGRTSGTYEQYF; CDR3 DNA: TGTGCCGGTAGGACTAGCGGGACTTACGAGCAGTACTTC
J gene: TRBJ2-1; D gene: TRBD1; clone size: -; V gene: TRBV19; CDR3 protein: CASSGLTGVSYNEQFF; CDR3 DNA: TGTGCCAGTAGTGGATTGACAGGGGTGTCCTACAATGAGCAGTTCTTC
J gene: TRBJ1-1; D gene: -; clone size: -; V gene: TRBV4-1; CDR3 protein: CASSQSQGSTEAFF; CDR3 DNA: TGCGCCAGCAGCCAATCTCAGGGGAGCACTGAAGCTTTCTTT
J gene: TRBJ2-3; D gene: -; clone size: -; V gene: TRBV7-9; CDR3 protein: CASSPQGYTDTQYF; CDR3 DNA: TGTGCCAGCAGCCCACAGGGTTACACAGATACGCAGTATTTT
J gene: TRBJ2-3; D gene: -; clone size: -; V gene: TRBV7-9; CDR3 protein: CASSPRRGRRREDTQYF; CDR3 DNA: TGTGCCAGCAGCCCCAGGAGGGGAAGAAGGAGAGAAGATACGCAGTATTTT
J gene: TRBJ1-4; D gene: TRBD1; clone size: -; V gene: TRBV28; CDR3 protein: CASTGTGGEPKKLFF; CDR3 DNA: TGTGCCAGCACTGGGACAGGGGGCGAACCGAAAAAACTGTTTTTT
J gene: TRBJ1-3; D gene: TRBD1; clone size: -; V gene: TRBV19; CDR3 protein: CASSIAGDRQTGNTIYF; CDR3 DNA: TGTGCCAGTAGTATAGCCGGGGACAGACAAACTGGAAACACCATATATTTT
J gene: TRBJ1-1; D gene: TRBD1; clone size: -; V gene: TRBV5-1; CDR3 protein: CASRPGQGGYTEAFF; CDR3 DNA: TGCGCCAGCAGGCCGGGACAGGGAGGGTACACTGAAGCTTTCTTT
J gene: TRBJ2-1; D gene: TRBD2; clone size: -; V gene: TRBV10-3; CDR3 protein: CAISDHEGLARSNEQFF; CDR3 DNA: TGTGCCATCAGTGATCACGAAGGACTAGCTAGGTCCAATGAGCAGTTCTTC
J gene: TRBJ1-1; D gene: -; clone size: -; V gene: TRBV19; CDR3 protein: CASSPREGLSAFF; CDR3 DNA: TGTGCCAGTAGCCCCCGGGAGGGATTATCAGCTTTCTTT
J gene: TRBJ2-3; D gene: -; clone size: -; V gene: TRBV11-2; CDR3 protein: CASSLVTDTQYF; CDR3 DNA: TGTGCCAGCAGCTTAGTAACAGATACGCAGTATTTT
J gene: TRBJ2-1; D gene: TRBD2; clone size: -; V gene: TRBV25-1; CDR3 protein: CASSEPTGTSGNEQFF; CDR3 DNA: TGTGCCAGCAGTGAACCGACAGGGACTAGCGGGAATGAGCAGTTCTTC
J gene: TRBJ2-2; D gene: TRBD1; clone size: -; V gene: TRBV6-1; CDR3 protein: CASSETGAGAGELFF; CDR3 DNA: TGTGCCAGCAGTGAGACAGGGGCAGGGGCCGGGGAGCTGTTTTTT
J gene: TRBJ1-2; D gene: -; clone size: -; V gene: TRBV5-4; CDR3 protein: CASSFLQGGYGYTF; CDR3 DNA: TGTGCCAGCAGCTTTTTACAGGGCGGCTATGGCTACACCTTC
J gene: TRBJ2-1; D gene: TRBD1; clone size: -; V gene: TRBV28; CDR3 protein: CASSSGTGYNEQFF; CDR3 DNA: TGTGCCAGCAGTTCCGGGACAGGCTACAATGAGCAGTTCTTC
J gene: TRBJ1-6; D gene: TRBD1; clone size: -; V gene: TRBV27; CDR3 protein: CASSNGQGNSPLHF; CDR3 DNA: TGTGCCAGCAGCAACGGACAGGGCAATTCACCCCTCCACTTT
J gene: TRBJ1-6; D gene: -; clone size: -; V gene: TRBV5-1; CDR3 protein: CASSLTRANSPLHF; CDR3 DNA: TGCGCCAGCAGCTTGACCAGGGCTAATTCACCCCTCCACTTT
J gene: TRBJ1-1; D gene: TRBD1; clone size: -; V gene: TRBV5-1; CDR3 protein: CASSGGAGGFDEAFF; CDR3 DNA: TGCGCCAGCAGCGGAGGGGCAGGGGGTTTTGATGAAGCTTTCTTT
J gene: TRBJ1-4; D gene: TRBD1; clone size: -; V gene: TRBV24-1; CDR3 protein: CATSVHRGHYEKLFF; CDR3 DNA: TGTGCCACCAGTGTTCACAGGGGGCACTATGAAAAACTGTTTTTT
J gene: TRBJ2-1; D gene: TRBD1; clone size: -; V gene: TRBV6-5; CDR3 protein: CASSYSTGGRGNEQFF; CDR3 DNA: TGTGCCAGCAGTTACTCGACAGGGGGTCGTGGGAATGAGCAGTTCTTC
J gene: TRBJ2-1; D gene: TRBD2; clone size: -; V gene: TRBV4-1; CDR3 protein: CASSQEWKLADDNEQFF; CDR3 DNA: TGCGCCAGCAGCCAAGAATGGAAACTAGCGGACGACAATGAGCAGTTCTTC
J gene: TRBJ2-3; D gene: -; clone size: -; V gene: TRBV11-2; CDR3 protein: CASSLDRTDTQYF; CDR3 DNA: TGTGCCAGCAGCTTAGATCGGACAGATACGCAGTATTTT
J gene: TRBJ2-7; D gene: -; clone size: -; V gene: TRBV6-1; CDR3 protein: CASSESQGTYEQYF; CDR3 DNA: TGTGCCAGCAGTGAGTCGCAGGGGACCTACGAGCAGTACTTC
J gene: TRBJ2-7; D gene: -; clone size: -; V gene: TRBV3-1/TRBV3-2; CDR3 protein: CASSQDPGYEQYF; CDR3 DNA: TGTGCCAGCAGCCAAGACCCCGGCTACGAGCAGTACTTC
J gene: TRBJ1-4; D gene: -; clone size: few; V gene: TRBV2; CDR3 protein: CASSAGGRREKLFF; CDR3 DNA: TGTGCCAGCAGTGCGGGGGGAAGAAGGGAAAAACTGTTTTTT
J gene: TRBJ2-7; D gene: TRBD2; clone size: -; V gene: TRBV27; CDR3 protein: CASSLPGLAEAQYF; CDR3 DNA: TGTGCCAGCAGTTTACCGGGACTAGCGGAGGCGCAGTACTTC
J gene: TRBJ2-7; D gene: -; clone size: -; V gene: TRBV6-5; CDR3 protein: CASSYSVRGIYEQYF; CDR3 DNA: TGTGCCAGCAGTTACTCGGTGAGGGGGATCTACGAGCAGTACTTC
J gene: TRBJ1-2; D gene: -; clone size: once; V gene: TRBV24-1; CDR3 protein: CATSDPYGYTF; CDR3 DNA: TGTGCCACCAGTGACCCATATGGCTACACCTTC
J gene: TRBJ1-5; D gene: -; clone size: -; V gene: TRBV6-5; CDR3 protein: CASSSGGGHQPQHF; CDR3 DNA: TGTGCCAGCAGTTCCGGTGGAGGGCATCAGCCCCAGCATTTT
J gene: TRBJ1-5; D gene: TRBD1; clone size: -; V gene: TRBV30; CDR3 protein: CAWSPTGGAAQPQHF; CDR3 DNA: TGTGCCTGGAGCCCAACAGGGGGCGCAGCCCAGCCCCAGCATTTT
J gene: TRBJ2-7; D gene: -; clone size: -; V gene: TRBV6-5; CDR3 protein: CASRDGMYEQYF; CDR3 DNA: TGTGCCAGCAGGGACGGGATGTACGAGCAGTACTTC
J gene: TRBJ1-2; D gene: -; clone size: -; V gene: TRBV28; CDR3 protein: CASSFGRGNYGYTF; CDR3 DNA: TGTGCCAGCAGTTTCGGCAGGGGCAACTATGGCTACACCTTC
J gene: TRBJ1-2; D gene: TRBD1; clone size: -; V gene: TRBV5-6; CDR3 protein: CASSSLGTGGSYGYTF; CDR3 DNA: TGTGCCAGCAGCTCGCTAGGGACAGGGGGCAGCTATGGCTACACCTTC
J gene: TRBJ1-5; D gene: -; clone size: -; V gene: TRBV19; CDR3 protein: CASNVGGVQPQHF; CDR3 DNA: TGTGCCAGTAACGTTGGGGGGGTTCAGCCCCAGCATTTT
J gene: TRBJ2-1; D gene: TRBD2; clone size: -; V gene: TRBV19; CDR3 protein: CASSIRGLAATYNEQFF; CDR3 DNA: TGTGCCAGTAGTATCCGGGGACTAGCGGCTACCTACAATGAGCAGTTCTTC